One TCR beta chain is described in this entry. These data come from a study of blood T cell repertoires in COVID-19. V lost 5 bases, J lost 8 bases, and 10 bases lay in between. Germline V gene lookup returns CDR1 KGHSH and CDR2 LQKENI. There are 12 residues in the CDR3. Sequenced by immunoSEQ multiplex PCR; TCRdb stores in-frame clones only, minus some. This table holds roughly 85,000 clones, under 80% found once. The sequence was obtained from a human donor in a cohort sampled during active COVID-19. This chain joins TRBV18 and TRBJ2-1; D gene uncertain. Source material: peripheral blood. In DNA, the CDR3 is TGTGCCAGCTCAGCGGCCACTTATGAGCAGTTCTTC. Translation gives CASSAATYEQFF.